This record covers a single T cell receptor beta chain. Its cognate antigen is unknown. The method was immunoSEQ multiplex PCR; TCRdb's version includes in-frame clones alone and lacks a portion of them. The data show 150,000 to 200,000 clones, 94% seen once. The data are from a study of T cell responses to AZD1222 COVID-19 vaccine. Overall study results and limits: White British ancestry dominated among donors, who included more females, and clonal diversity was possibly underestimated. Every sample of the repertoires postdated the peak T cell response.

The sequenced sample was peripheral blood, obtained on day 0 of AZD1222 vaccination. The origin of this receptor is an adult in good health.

CDR3 nucleotide sequence: TGCAGCGTGGGGAAAAGGAACACCGGGGAGCTGTTTTTT. Protein sequence: CSVGKRNTGELFF. The chain couples TRBV29-1 to TRBJ2-2, with D hard to call. CDR3 length equals 13 residues. V was cut by 6 bases and J by 1 base, with 9 bases left in between. Per the germline V gene, CDR1 is SQVTM and CDR2 is ANQGSEA.